This T cell receptor beta chain was sequenced for a study of T-cell reconstitution after alpha-beta-depleted transplantation in children. Unique molecular identifiers featured in how the TCRbeta library was prepared. Each CDR3 protein gets one entry after TCRdb re-called the PCR reads with MiXCR. The sample lists about 260,000 distinct CDR3 sequences, roughly 8.2% occurring once. From germline, CDR1 is LNHDA and CDR2 SQIVND (reference sequence). The CDR3 length is 13 residues. With 10 bases clipped from V and 3 bases from J, the junction kept 9 bases outside the gene matches. Comment on this clonotype: The antigen remains unidentified.

Study conclusions and caveats: Alpha-beta T cells present about two months after transplant were reported to originate from several hundred expanded graft clones. Some patients' high day-60 TCRbeta diversity was attributed to recipient cells surviving conditioning. Newly produced T cells mostly provided counts and TCRbeta diversity after one year, as hyperexpanded clones declined.

The V gene is TRBV19, the J gene TRBJ2-7, with TRBD1 matching over 7 bases. The origin of this receptor is a male patient aged 10 to 17 who had a stem cell transplant for acute lymphoblastic leukemia, so the T cells may come from the graft donor. Sequenced material: PBMCs, mostly from graft donor cells, taken 180 days after TCRalphabeta/CD19-depleted stem cell transplant. For the CDR3, the DNA is TGTGCCACCAGAGGACAGGAGGTCTACGAGCAGTACTTC. Translated: CATRGQEVYEQYF.